This T cell receptor (beta chain) was sequenced for a study of blood T cell repertoires in COVID-19 (dated by TCRdb to the early 2020s). For the study in its entirety: The collaborator samples originated in the United States, Italy and Spain and spanned the acute and convalescent phases of COVID-19. The prospective study material was composed of cDNA or gDNA derived from T cells, B-cell-depleted T cells, or PBMCs. Deeply sampled blood TCRbeta repertoires from subjects exposed to, actively infected with, or recovered from COVID-19 were included in the dataset. The repertoires were made available in a free public database intended to serve as a resource for research on the immune response to SARS-CoV-2. The samples were drawn from the first 160 participants of the ongoing ImmuneRACE study and from more than 1,000 subjects provided by 6 global collaborators. Sample metadata almost always included a de-identified subject ID, COVID-19 status, age in years and sex. Where available, HLA class I and class II types were obtained from metadata supplied by the sample provider rather than from assay-based typing. Points the paper makes about the study in general: The quantity of clinical and demographic metadata differed by source and by participant and was supplied without curation.

Notes on this clone: Its antigen has not been determined. No base quality values were provided; no much bigger clone lies one nucleotide off.

V is pruned by 0 bases and J by 3 bases, leaving 1 base of the junction without a gene match. Its CDR3 holds 14 amino acids, cysteine through phenylalanine. Here the CDR3 DNA is all that survives: 42 bases in frame from base 1. For CDR1 and CDR2, the germline V gene lists KGHSH and LQKENI. Collaborating institutions collected whole blood in K2EDTA tubes following their own protocols. Collaborator samples were shipped for TCRbeta analysis as frozen whole blood, isolated PBMCs, or DNA extracted from either sample type. The immunoSEQ Assay, a bias-controlled multiplex PCR, was used to amplify TCRbeta CDR3 regions from genomic DNA. As for the authors' bioinformatics: The number of nucleated cells in each sample was estimated by amplification of reference gene primers within the assay. To quantify the absolute abundance of each unique TCRbeta CDR3 rearrangement, sequence reads were collapsed and filtered. Productive Simpson clonality was computed per sample as the square root of Simpson's diversity index over productive rearrangements. In TCRdb, the immuneACCESS table is reduced to in-frame sequences with V and J assigned. These tables do not hold every clone; where another copy was compared, an unresolved V gene accounts for under half, and the others remain unexplained. V and J calls and clone size are given by that table; D and trimming were obtained from the DNA. This sample is represented by some 28,000 clones; about 85% of them were singletons. Together, the top ten hold over 20% of the sample.

The source of this sequence is a human donor in a cohort sampled during active COVID-19. The sequencing sample was made of peripheral blood. The sequence links TRBV18 to TRBJ2-5; TRBD1 matches 7 bases in the middle. The CDR3 loop reads CASSPPTGEETQYF. The DNA is as follows: TGTGCCAGCTCACCACCTACAGGGGAAGAGACCCAGTACTTC.